Sequencing of this T cell receptor beta chain was carried out in a study of blood T cell repertoires in COVID-19 (dated by TCRdb to 2020 to 2022). The study in broad terms: Samples covering the acute and convalescent phases of COVID-19 were provided by collaborators in the United States, Italy and Spain. The material from the prospective study consisted of cDNA or gDNA derived from T cells, B-cell-depleted T cells, or PBMCs. Subjects who had been exposed to COVID-19, were actively infected with it, or had recovered from it provided the deeply sampled blood TCRbeta repertoires that made up the dataset. The repertoires were released in a freely available public database meant as a resource for research on the immune response to SARS-CoV-2. The samples were drawn from the first 160 participants of the ongoing ImmuneRACE study and from 1,254 subjects provided by 6 global collaborators. Nearly every sample came with metadata listing a de-identified subject ID, COVID-19 status, age in years and sex. Where available, HLA class I and class II types were obtained from metadata supplied by the sample provider rather than from assay-based typing. Broad study findings and their caveats: How much clinical and demographic metadata was included differed by source and by participant, and the metadata was provided uncurated.

Samples from volunteer blood donors who had recovered from COVID-19 were contributed by a second Seattle source. Each collaborating institution followed its own protocols to collect whole blood in K2EDTA tubes. Collaborator samples were shipped for TCRbeta analysis as frozen whole blood, isolated PBMCs, or DNA extracted from either sample type. A remark on this clone: This receptor's antigen is unknown. No much larger clone is present one base from it, and per-base qualities are unavailable.

TCRbeta CDR3 regions were amplified from genomic DNA by means of the immunoSEQ Assay, a bias-controlled multiplex PCR. Per the authors' processing: Within the assay, amplification of reference gene primers was used to estimate how many nucleated cells each sample contained. To quantify the absolute abundance of each unique TCRbeta CDR3 rearrangement, sequence reads were collapsed and filtered. For each sample, productive Simpson clonality was calculated by taking the square root of Simpson's diversity index across productive rearrangements. Drawn from immuneACCESS, this table holds only the in-frame rearrangements with V and J called that TCRdb kept. Clones are partly lost; checked studies trace under half to an unresolved V gene and leave the rest unexplained. V, J and clone size reflect that table, while D and trimming were determined from the DNA. This sample has over 250,000 clones in its table, and around 89% of those were observed once. Under 4.5% of the sample is in the top ten clones.

This TCR derives from a man in his 60s who had recovered from COVID-19. Input material: peripheral blood.

The CDR3 amino acid sequence is: CASSQEALGRWGQYF. The sequenced DNA: TGTGCCAGCAGCCAAGAAGCACTGGGGCGTTGGGGGCAGTACTTC. This sequence uses TRBV3-1 (or the pseudogene TRBV3-2) and TRBJ2-7, and possibly TRBD1, on 5 matching bases. V sheds 0 bases and J sheds 9 bases, leaving 18 bases between their ends. Counted from cysteine to phenylalanine, this CDR3 has 15 amino acids. Only CDR3 DNA is held: 45 bases, read in frame from base 1. CDR1 and CDR2 are read off the germline V gene (reference sequence) as LGHDT and YNNKEL.